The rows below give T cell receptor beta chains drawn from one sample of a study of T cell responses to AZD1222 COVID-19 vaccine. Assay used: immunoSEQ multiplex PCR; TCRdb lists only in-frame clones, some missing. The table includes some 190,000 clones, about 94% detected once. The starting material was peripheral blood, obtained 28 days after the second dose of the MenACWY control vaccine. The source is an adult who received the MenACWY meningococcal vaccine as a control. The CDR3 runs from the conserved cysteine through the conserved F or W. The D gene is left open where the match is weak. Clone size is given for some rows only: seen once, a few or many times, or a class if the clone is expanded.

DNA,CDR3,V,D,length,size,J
TGTGCCAGCAACACCCCCACTGAAGCTTTCTTT,CASNTPTEAFF,TRBV6-5,.,11,.,TRBJ1-1
TGTGCCAGCAGCAAAGTTCCCCGGGGGGATGAGCAGTTCTTC,CASSKVPRGDEQFF,TRBV21-1,.,14,.,TRBJ2-1
TGTGCCAGCAGCGCCACCGCGGAACCTGGAAACACCATATATTTT,CASSATAEPGNTIYF,TRBV9,.,15,.,TRBJ1-3
TGCGCCAGCAGCTCTCAACCAGACACTGAAGCTTTCTTT,CASSSQPDTEAFF,TRBV5-1,.,13,.,TRBJ1-1
TGTGCCAGCAGATCTACTTACGGGGCACTTCCTGGCTACACCTTC,CASRSTYGALPGYTF,TRBV28,.,15,.,TRBJ1-2
TGTGCCAGCAGCTCAGTGACAGGAAACTATGGCTACACCTTC,CASSSVTGNYGYTF,TRBV7-8,.,14,.,TRBJ1-2
TGTGCCAGCACCGTTAGCGGGAGAGGGACGGAGCTGTTTTTT,CASTVSGRGTELFF,TRBV6-4,TRBD2,14,once,TRBJ2-2
TGTGCCAGCAGTGTGGACAGGGTTAACAATGAGCAGTTCTTC,CASSVDRVNNEQFF,TRBV6-4,TRBD1,14,.,TRBJ2-1
TGTGCCAGCAGCCTTCAGGGCACTGAAGCTTTCTTT,CASSLQGTEAFF,TRBV5-4,.,12,.,TRBJ1-1
TGTGCCAGCAGTGAATCTAGCGGGCAAGAGACCCAGTACTTC,CASSESSGQETQYF,TRBV25-1,TRBD2,14,.,TRBJ2-5
TGTGCCAGCAGTTCGCTCCTGACAGGGGGTGACGGCTACACCTTC,CASSSLLTGGDGYTF,TRBV28,TRBD1,15,.,TRBJ1-2
TGTGCCAGCAGCCCGGACGGAAACACTGAAGCTTTCTTT,CASSPDGNTEAFF,TRBV11-1,.,13,.,TRBJ1-1
TGTGCCAGCAGTGAAATACCGGGACAGTTTGTAGATACGCAGTATTTT,CASSEIPGQFVDTQYF,TRBV6-1,TRBD1,16,.,TRBJ2-3
TGTGCCACCAGGGGGGACAGGAACTATGGCTACACCTTC,CATRGDRNYGYTF,TRBV24-1,TRBD1,13,few,TRBJ1-2
TGTGCCAGCAGCTTAGAGGCGGGGGCAACCTACGAGCAGTACTTC,CASSLEAGATYEQYF,TRBV7-2,.,15,once,TRBJ2-7
TGTGCCTGGAGGGACTTCTCTGGAAACACCATATATTTT,CAWRDFSGNTIYF,TRBV30,.,13,.,TRBJ1-3
TGTGCCATCAGGCGGGCAGCGAACACTGAAGCTTTCTTT,CAIRRAANTEAFF,TRBV10-3,.,13,.,TRBJ1-1
TGTGCCAGTAGTATACCAACTAGCGGGGGGGTCCAAGAGACCCAGTACTTC,CASSIPTSGGVQETQYF,TRBV19,TRBD2,17,.,TRBJ2-5
TGTGCCAGCAGAACTCCCAATTCACCCCTCCACTTT,CASRTPNSPLHF,TRBV7-9,.,12,.,TRBJ1-6
TGTGCCAGCAGGCCCGAGCTGAAATCGGTTAGCAATCAGCCCCAGCATTTT,CASRPELKSVSNQPQHF,TRBV28,.,17,.,TRBJ1-5